The 5 T cell receptor beta chains below were found in one sample sequenced in a study of blood T cells in healthy people across ages. A J-beta primer mix and a sample-barcoded 5' primer were used in a second PCR of about 7 to 12 cycles. TCRdb called the 5' RACE reads again in MiXCR, with one record for every CDR3 protein. Altogether around 1,500,000 distinct CDR3 sequences are present, around 42% being singletons, with the ten largest covering approximately 7.9%. Sequences were obtained from blood. These receptors originate from a young woman in good health.

The CDR3 sequence is CASSSPLIPARESSTDTQYF. In DNA form, the CDR3 reads TGTGCCAGCAGCTCCCCCCTCATACCGGCACGGGAATCTAGCACAGATACGCAGTATTTT. The V gene is TRBV13, the J gene TRBJ2-3, with D maybe TRBD2 (5 bases). The germline V gene has CDR1 PRHDT and CDR2 FYEKMQ (reference sequence). The V end lost 4 bases, the J end lost 0 bases, and 26 bases lay between the germline ends. CDR3 length: 20 residues. The full variable domain, in which reference TRBV13 and TRBJ2-3 provide the parts outside the CDR3, is AAGVIQSPRHLIKEKRETATLKCYPIPRHDTVYWYQQGPGQDPQFLISFYEKMQSDKGSIPDRFSAQQFSDYHSELNMSSLELGDSALYFCASSSPLIPARESSTDTQYFGPGTRLTVL.

This chain uses TRBV7-6 with TRBJ1-4; a possible D gene is TRBD1 (5 bases). The CDR3 totals 16 residues. Trimming stripped 0 bases from V and 7 bases from J, with 15 bases between. The germline V gene encodes CDR1 SGHVS and CDR2 FNYEAQ. Here the CDR3 DNA reads TGTGCCAGCAGCTTAGCGCCGGGACTTGGGGGTGAAAAACTGTTTTTT. This codes for CASSLAPGLGGEKLFF.

As DNA, the CDR3 is TGTGCCAGCAGCCCCTATAGCGGAAGCACAGATACGCAGTATTTT. Encoded protein: CASSPYSGSTDTQYF. V usage is TRBV7-2 and J usage is TRBJ2-3; the D gene is possibly TRBD2 (6 bases). The CDR3 covers 15 residues. Trimming shortened V by 5 bases and J by 0 bases, and 12 bases separated the two germline ends. Germline V gives CDR1 SGHTA, CDR2 FQGNSA.

J is TRBJ1-5 and V is TRBV28; maybe TRBD1 (6 bases). This CDR3 contains 15 residues. Germline CDR1 reads MDHEN; CDR2 reads SYDVKM. Trimming shortened V by 3 bases and J by 4 bases, and 13 bases separated the two germline ends. CDR3 sequence (DNA): TGTGCCAGCAGTTTGGGTCAGGGGACTAATCAGCCCCAGCATTTT. It specifies CASSLGQGTNQPQHF.

The chain joins TRBV28 to TRBJ1-1; 7 bases align to TRBD1. This CDR3 spans 15 amino acids. V was clipped by 7 bases and J by 0 bases; unmatched bases: 8. Looked up from germline, CDR1 is MDHEN and CDR2 is SYDVKM. CDR3 coding DNA: TGTGCCAGCAAACGGCAGGGGGAGGTGAACACTGAAGCTTTCTTT. Protein: CASKRQGEVNTEAFF.